This TCR beta chain was profiled in a study of blood T cell repertoires in COVID-19. The wider study: Italy, Spain and the United States were the sources of the convalescent and acute COVID-19 samples. PBMCs, B-cell-depleted T cells, or T cells were the source of the cDNA or gDNA that made up the material.

The CDR3 is 15 residues long. Germline V gives CDR1 SNHLY, CDR2 FYNNEI. Trimming took 8 bases from V and 4 from J; bases not matched to a gene: 10. This clone was seen only once. Per the study methods: How many nucleated cells were present was estimated from reference gene primer amplification. Sequenced by immunoSEQ multiplex PCR; TCRdb stores in-frame clones only, minus some. V, J and clone size were drawn from that table, and D and trimming were deduced from the DNA. The top ten hold under 7.5% of the sample, which has approximately 190,000 clones, roughly 87% seen once. This receptor was obtained from a woman in her 40s with acute or convalescent COVID-19. This chain links TRBV2 with TRBJ2-1; 8 bases line up with TRBD2. The sample comprised peripheral blood. The CDR3 sequence: CASVGAGGGYNEQFF. The CDR3 DNA follows: TGTGCCAGCGTAGGGGCCGGCGGGGGGTACAATGAGCAGTTCTTC.